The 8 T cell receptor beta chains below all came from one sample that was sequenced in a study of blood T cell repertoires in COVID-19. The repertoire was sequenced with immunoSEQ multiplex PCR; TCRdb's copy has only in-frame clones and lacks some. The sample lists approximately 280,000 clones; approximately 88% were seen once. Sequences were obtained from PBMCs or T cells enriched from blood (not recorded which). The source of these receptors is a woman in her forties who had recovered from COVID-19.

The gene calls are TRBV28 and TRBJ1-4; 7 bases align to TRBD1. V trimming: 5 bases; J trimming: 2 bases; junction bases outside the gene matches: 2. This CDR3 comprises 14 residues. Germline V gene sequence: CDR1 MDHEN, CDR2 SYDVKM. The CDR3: CASSVQGTNEKLFF. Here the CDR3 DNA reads TGTGCCAGCAGTGTACAGGGGACTAATGAAAAACTGTTTTTT.

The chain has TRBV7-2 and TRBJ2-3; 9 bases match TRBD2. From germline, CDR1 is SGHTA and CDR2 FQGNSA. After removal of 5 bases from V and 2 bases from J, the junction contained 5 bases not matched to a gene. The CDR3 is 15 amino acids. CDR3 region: CASSLSGSDTDTQYF. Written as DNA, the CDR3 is TGTGCCAGCAGCCTTAGCGGGAGTGACACAGATACGCAGTATTTT.

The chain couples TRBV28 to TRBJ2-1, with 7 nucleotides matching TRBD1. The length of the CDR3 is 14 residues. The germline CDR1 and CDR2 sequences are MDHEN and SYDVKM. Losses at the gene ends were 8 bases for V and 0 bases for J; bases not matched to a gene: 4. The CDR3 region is CASFDRDSYNEQFF. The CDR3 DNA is TGTGCCAGCTTCGACAGGGACTCCTACAATGAGCAGTTCTTC.

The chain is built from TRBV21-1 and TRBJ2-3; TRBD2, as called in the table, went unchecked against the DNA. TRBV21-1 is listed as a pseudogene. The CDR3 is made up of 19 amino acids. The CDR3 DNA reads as TGTGCCAGCAGCAAAGAAGCGGGAGCCGAGGCCTCTAGCACAGATACGCAGTATTTT. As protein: CASSKEAGAEASSTDTQYF.

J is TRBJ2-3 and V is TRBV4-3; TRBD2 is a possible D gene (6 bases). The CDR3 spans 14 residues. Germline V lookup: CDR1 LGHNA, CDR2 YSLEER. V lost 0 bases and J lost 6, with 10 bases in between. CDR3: CASSQDRRDDTQYF. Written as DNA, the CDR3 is TGCGCCAGCAGCCAAGATCGGAGGGATGATACGCAGTATTTT.

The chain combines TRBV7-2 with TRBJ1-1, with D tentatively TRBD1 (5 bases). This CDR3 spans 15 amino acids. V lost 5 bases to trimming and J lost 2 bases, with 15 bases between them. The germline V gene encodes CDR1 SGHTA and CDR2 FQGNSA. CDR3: CASSRPTTANTEAFF. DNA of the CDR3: TGTGCCAGCAGCCGGCCTACGACAGCAAACACTGAAGCTTTCTTT.

In DNA form, the CDR3 reads TGTGCCAGCAGTGATGAGGGCCCGAACACTGAAGCTTTCTTT. This gives the protein CASSDEGPNTEAFF. V is TRBV2 and J is TRBJ1-1; D unresolved. V was clipped by 3 bases and J by 1 base, with 9 bases between them. The CDR3 covers 14 residues. Germline V gives CDR1 SNHLY, CDR2 FYNNEI.

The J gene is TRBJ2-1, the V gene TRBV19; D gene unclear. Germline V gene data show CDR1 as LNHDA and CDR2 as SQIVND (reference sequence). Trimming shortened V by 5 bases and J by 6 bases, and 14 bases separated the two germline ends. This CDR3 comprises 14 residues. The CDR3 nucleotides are TGTGCCAGTAGTCATAGGCGAGGAAGCAATGAGCAGTTCTTC. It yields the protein CASSHRRGSNEQFF.